The next 22 T cell receptor beta chains were all read from a single sample in a study of T-cell memory formation after mild COVID-19. TCRdb passed the 5' RACE reads through MiXCR, listing each CDR3 protein once. Of 70,000 to 100,000 distinct CDR3 sequences in the sample, about 15% were seen once. Sequenced input: PBMCs or a T cell subset sorted from them (not recorded which). The receptors were sampled from a young man who had mild COVID-19 (a few samples of this study predate the infection). Cell type and time point are not known.

This clonotype was observed a handful of times. The chain joins TRBV4-1 to TRBJ1-6, with a tentative D call TRBD1 (5 bases). This CDR3 spans 14 amino acids. With 3 bases removed from V and 9 bases from J, the gap between germline ends came to 12 bases. Per the germline V gene, CDR1 is MGHRA and CDR2 is YSYEKL. This chain's CDR3 is CASSQAARASPLHF. The CDR3 DNA reads as TGCGCCAGCAGCCAGGCAGCCAGGGCTTCACCCCTCCACTTT.

This clonotype was observed at least ten times. The rearrangement uses TRBV29-1 and TRBJ2-5; maybe TRBD1 (6 bases). Germline loops: CDR1 SQVTM, CDR2 ANQGSEA. The CDR3 has 14 amino acids. V lost 2 bases, J lost 4 bases, and 14 bases lay in between. This chain's CDR3 is CSVELAGAGETQYF. The CDR3 DNA reads TGCAGCGTTGAATTGGCAGGGGCGGGAGAGACCCAGTACTTC. Supplemented by reference TRBV29-1 and TRBJ2-5, the full variable domain reads SAVISQKPSRDICQRGTSLTIQCQVDSQVTMMFWYRQQPGQSLTLIATANQGSEATYESGFVIDKFPISRPNLTFSTLTVSNMSPEDSSIYLCSVELAGAGETQYFGPGTRLLVL.

This clonotype was detected only a few times. The chain combines TRBV7-8 with TRBJ1-2; 10 bases map to TRBD1. There are 16 residues in the CDR3. Trimming took 5 bases from V and 7 from J; bases not matched to a gene: 13. CDR1 is SGHVS, CDR2 FQNEAQ, per germline. As DNA, the CDR3 is TGTGCCAGCAGCCCCGGGACAGGGGTGAACCACGCTGGCTACACCTTC. This sequence encodes CASSPGTGVNHAGYTF.

The chain carries TRBV6-5 and TRBJ1-2; no definite D call. Per germline, CDR1 MNHEY and CDR2 SVGAGI. The CDR3 extends over 13 amino acids. Trimming took 2 bases from V and 5 from J, leaving 9 bases between them. CDR3 nucleotides: TGTGCCAGCAGTTACCAGGCGGAGTATGGCTACACCTTC. It specifies CASSYQAEYGYTF.

The genes are TRBV4-1 and TRBJ2-7, with D perhaps matching TRBD1 (5 bases). The CDR3 spans 13 residues. CDR1 and CDR2 from the germline V gene are MGHRA and YSYEKL. Trimming left V 3 bases short and J 6 bases short, with 12 bases between. The CDR3 reads CASSHVGVSEQYF. The DNA for the CDR3 is TGCGCCAGCAGCCATGTAGGGGTGAGCGAGCAGTACTTC.

This clonotype was seen more than once but under ten times. This chain links TRBV4-2 with TRBJ2-3; the D is unclear. V lost 0 bases to trimming and J lost 1 base, with 8 bases between them. This CDR3 spans 15 amino acids. Germline CDR1 and CDR2: LGHNA and YNFKEQ. The CDR3 here is CASSQDIGRTDTQYF. In DNA form, the CDR3 reads TGTGCCAGCAGCCAAGATATCGGTCGCACAGATACGCAGTATTTT.

This clonotype was seen more than once but under ten times. The chain is built from TRBV7-9 and TRBJ1-2; D is ambiguous. The CDR3 spans 18 residues. V lost 5 bases, J lost 2 bases, and 24 bases lay in between. Per germline, CDR1 SEHNR and CDR2 FQNEAQ (reference sequence). The CDR3 reads CASSQAGLTFPANYGYTF. The CDR3 nucleotides read TGTGCCAGCAGCCAAGCCGGGTTAACTTTCCCCGCCAACTATGGCTACACCTTC.

The chain employs TRBV7-2 and TRBJ1-1; the D gene is possibly TRBD1 (6 bases). Germline CDR1 reads SGHTA; CDR2 reads FQGNSA. V dropped 5 bases and J dropped 7 bases, with 11 bases sitting between them. The CDR3 sequence is 12 residues long. DNA of the CDR3: TGTGCCAGCAGCCTTGACAGGTTTGAAGCTTTCTTT. Protein sequence: CASSLDRFEAFF. Variable domain in full (rest from reference TRBV7-2 and TRBJ1-1): GAGVSQSPSNKVTEKGKDVELRCDPISGHTALYWYRQSLGQGLEFLIYFQGNSAPDKSGLPSDRFSAERTGGSVSTLTIQRTQQEDSAVYLCASSLDRFEAFFGQGTRLTVV.

The chain carries TRBV27 and TRBJ1-6, with 10 bases fitting TRBD1. CDR1 and CDR2 (germline): MNHEY, SMNVEV (reference sequence). This CDR3 has 15 amino acids. Losses at the gene ends were 4 bases for V and 8 bases for J; bases not matched to a gene: 5. The CDR3 DNA sequence: TGTGCCAGCAGTTGGAGGGGACAGGGGTATTCACCCCTCCACTTT. Protein: CASSWRGQGYSPLHF.

The genes are TRBV7-2 and TRBJ2-1; D might be TRBD2 (5 bases). The germline gives CDR1 SGHTA, CDR2 FQGNSA. The CDR3 sequence is 14 residues long. Trimming took off 1 base at V and 5 bases at J, with 9 bases between the two ends. This CDR3 is CASSLGLGDNEQFF. The DNA for the CDR3 is TGTGCCAGCAGCTTAGGACTGGGAGACAATGAGCAGTTCTTC.

This clonotype was seen a handful of times. This sequence joins TRBV7-9 and TRBJ1-5; 7 positions agree with TRBD1. From germline, CDR1 is SEHNR and CDR2 FQNEAQ (reference sequence). The CDR3 consists of 14 residues. Trimming at V came to 5 bases and at J to 7 bases, leaving 8 bases not matched to a gene. In DNA, the CDR3 is TGTGCCAGCAGCGAGACAGGGCCGGGGCAGCCCCAGCATTTT. Its protein product is CASSETGPGQPQHF.

V is TRBV5-1 and J is TRBJ1-1; D possibly corresponds to TRBD1 (5 bases). V was clipped by 1 base and J by 7 bases, with 14 bases between them. The length of the CDR3 is 14 residues. Germline V gives CDR1 SGHRS, CDR2 YFSETQ. The CDR3 sequence: CASSLTQGGVEAFF. Here the CDR3 DNA reads TGCGCCAGCAGCTTGACCCAGGGCGGAGTTGAAGCTTTCTTT.

This chain uses TRBV11-2 with TRBJ1-4; D not resolved. The germline CDR1 and CDR2 sequences are SGHAT and FQNNGV. The V and J ends lost 2 bases and 1 base respectively, with 5 bases between them. This CDR3 has 14 amino acids. The CDR3 coding sequence is TGTGCCAGCAGCTTACCGGAAACTAATGAAAAACTGTTTTTT. Amino acids: CASSLPETNEKLFF.

The V gene is TRBV5-1, the J gene TRBJ2-2; possibly TRBD1 or TRBD2 for D (5 bases each). With 0 bases removed from V and 4 bases from J, the gap between germline ends came to 10 bases. The CDR3 loop spans 15 amino acids. Per germline, CDR1 SGHRS and CDR2 YFSETQ. CDR3 DNA sequence: TGCGCCAGCAGCTTGGTGGGGACGGTCACCGGGGAGCTGTTTTTT. Its translation: CASSLVGTVTGELFF.

This clonotype was detected only a few times. The chain has TRBV12-3 or TRBV12-4 and TRBJ2-3; the D gene is possibly TRBD2 (6 bases). The V gene lost 5 bases and the J gene lost 3 bases, with 15 bases spanning the gap. CDR3 length: 15 amino acids. CDR3 coding DNA: TGTGCCAGCAGTCCCCGACCAGGGAGGACAGATACGCAGTATTTT. Amino acids: CASSPRPGRTDTQYF.

The sample holds a few counts of this clonotype. V usage is TRBV29-1 and J usage is TRBJ1-1; D not resolved. V was pared by 5 bases and J by 0 bases, with 7 bases between. Looked up from germline, CDR1 is SQVTM and CDR2 is ANQGSEA. This CDR3 comprises 12 residues. For the CDR3, the DNA is TGCAGCGTTACAGACCTGAACACTGAAGCTTTCTTT. It yields the protein CSVTDLNTEAFF.

The CDR3 spells CASSHRALGEMTDTQYF. The CDR3 region has the DNA TGTGCCAGCAGCCATCGGGCTTTAGGGGAGATGACAGATACGCAGTATTTT. This rearrangement joins TRBV7-8 to TRBJ2-3; D possibly uses TRBD1 or TRBD2 (5 bases each). The CDR3 is made up of 17 amino acids. V dropped 5 bases and J dropped 3 bases, with 21 bases sitting between them. The germline gives CDR1 SGHVS, CDR2 FQNEAQ. Full variable domain (outside the CDR3, taken from reference TRBV7-8 and TRBJ2-3): GAGVSQSPRYKVAKRGQDVALRCDPISGHVSLFWYQQALGQGPEFLTYFQNEAQLDKSGLPSDRFFAERPEGSVSTLKIQRTQQEDSAVYLCASSHRALGEMTDTQYFGPGTRLTVL.

This clonotype has more than one count but fewer than ten. The chain uses TRBV13 and TRBJ1-5; 8 nucleotides match TRBD1. This CDR3 comprises 15 residues. The ends lost 3 bases at V and 5 bases at J; junction bases unmatched: 6. Germline CDR1 is PRHDT and CDR2 is FYEKMQ (reference sequence). The CDR3 spells CASSLGTGGDQPQHF. The CDR3 region has the DNA TGTGCCAGCAGCTTGGGGACAGGTGGCGATCAGCCCCAGCATTTT.

The gene calls are TRBV12-3 or TRBV12-4 and TRBJ2-4; D is uncertain. CDR3 size: 11 residues. V gave up 6 bases and J gave up 13 bases, with 13 bases separating them. The CDR3 is CASRQGQAQYF. In DNA, the CDR3 is TGTGCCAGCAGGCAAGGGCAGGCGCAGTACTTC.

This clonotype was counted between two and nine times. The V gene is TRBV7-9, the J gene TRBJ2-1; 8 nucleotides align to TRBD2. This CDR3 region has 16 residues. Losses at the gene ends were 5 bases for V and 0 bases for J; bases not matched to a gene: 6. CDR1 and CDR2 from the germline V gene are SEHNR and FQNEAQ (reference sequence). The CDR3 is CASSEGGGPSYNEQFF. CDR3 nucleotides: TGTGCCAGCAGCGAAGGCGGGGGGCCCTCCTACAATGAGCAGTTCTTC.

In its sample, this clonotype was seen a few times. The chain has TRBV15 and TRBJ2-5; a weak D match, TRBD2 (6 bases). Germline V lookup: CDR1 LNHNV, CDR2 YYDKDF (reference sequence). This CDR3 is 13 amino acids long. Deletions cut 7 bases from V and 5 bases from J, with 14 bases between. CDR3 sequence (DNA): TGTGCCACCACGTGGGGAGGAGGGGAGACCCAGTACTTC. Encoded protein: CATTWGGGETQYF.

The rearrangement joins TRBV27 to TRBJ1-1; D is undetermined. V was clipped by 5 bases and J by 3 bases, with 13 bases between them. CDR3 length equals 14 residues. The V gene's germline CDR1 is MNHEY and CDR2 SMNVEV (reference sequence). CDR3 in DNA: TGTGCCAGCAGTGCCATCGGTGGCGACACTGAAGCTTTCTTT. Its translation: CASSAIGGDTEAFF.